Below are 20 T cell receptor beta chains sequenced from a single sample in a study of read filtering for tumor transcriptome and immune sequencing. This library used roughly 400 ng RNA and molecular barcoded adaptors spanning alpha/delta and beta/gamma chains. TCRdb used MiXCR to reprocess the reads, holding one entry per CDR3 protein. Of about 62,000 distinct CDR3 sequences listed, about 19% were seen once; the top ten hold about 11%. Sequences were obtained from a population of CD138-negative cells sorted from bone marrow. The receptors derive from a donor aged 40 or older with multiple myeloma.

In its sample, this clonotype was seen many times. This sequence joins TRBV20-1 and TRBJ2-7, with 10 positions matching TRBD1. The V segment lost 3 bases and the J segment 5 bases; nucleotides outside the gene matches: 4. CDR3 length equals 13 residues. The germline CDR1 and CDR2 sequences are DFQATT and SNEGSKA (reference sequence). CDR3 loop: CSASGQGGHEQYF. The DNA of the CDR3 is TGCAGTGCTAGTGGACAGGGGGGTCACGAGCAGTACTTC.

This clonotype was found many times. The chain couples TRBV20-1 to TRBJ2-1; 11 bases agree with TRBD2. Germline CDR1 DFQATT, CDR2 SNEGSKA (reference sequence). J gave up 9 bases and V 6 bases, and 16 bases lay outside the gene matches. This CDR3 spans 16 amino acids. DNA for the CDR3: TGCAGTGCGGGCGGAAAGGGACTAGCGGCGGGGGGTGAGCAGTTCTTC. The encoded protein is CSAGGKGLAAGGEQFF.

The chain joins TRBV11-2 to TRBJ2-6; 9 bases agree with TRBD1. Germline V lookup: CDR1 SGHAT, CDR2 FQNNGV. V trimming: 5 bases; J trimming: 4 bases; junction bases outside the gene matches: 3. The CDR3 extends over 15 amino acids. The CDR3, as DNA: TGTGCCAGCAGCACAGGGGGCTCCGGGGCCAACGTCCTGACTTTC. It codes for CASSTGGSGANVLTF.

V usage is TRBV20-1 and J usage is TRBJ2-3, with 8 positions matching TRBD2. J gave up 0 bases and V 7 bases, and 18 bases lay outside the gene matches. This CDR3 has 18 amino acids. Germline V gene lookup returns CDR1 DFQATT and CDR2 SNEGSKA (reference sequence). The CDR3 DNA reads as TGCAGTGTCCTAGGTCGGCTAGCGGGTCGCACTAGCACAGATACGCAGTATTTT. It is translated as CSVLGRLAGRTSTDTQYF.

With regard to this clonotype: Given a much more abundant clone one base away, this may be a read error. The V gene is TRBV12-3 or TRBV12-4, the J gene TRBJ2-5, with a weak D call TRBD1 (7 bases). Deletions cut 2 bases from V and 7 bases from J, with 11 bases between. The CDR3 sequence is 13 residues long. The CDR3 protein is CASSLNQGGTQYF. The CDR3 DNA follows: TGTGCCAGCAGTTTAAATCAGGGGGGGACCCAGTACTTC.

This clonotype was seen many times. The rearrangement joins TRBV7-2 to TRBJ2-3; perhaps TRBD2 as D (6 bases). V dropped 3 bases and J dropped 6 bases, with 13 bases sitting between them. The germline V gene has CDR1 SGHTA and CDR2 FQGNSA. The CDR3 runs to 14 residues. CDR3 coding DNA: TGTGCCAGCAGCTTTGGCGGGATGCGCGATACGCAGTATTTT. Translating gives CASSFGGMRDTQYF.

For this clonotype: This may come from a read error, since a much larger clone is one base off. This rearrangement joins TRBV28 to TRBJ2-7, with D tentatively TRBD1 (7 bases). Germline V lookup: CDR1 MDHEN, CDR2 SYDVKM. V was trimmed by 5 bases and J by 7 bases, leaving 18 bases between them. The CDR3 consists of 14 residues. CDR3 DNA sequence: TGTGCCAGCAGTCCGCAGGGGGGTTTTTCGGAGCAGTACTTC. Translating it yields CASSPQGGFSEQYF.

This clonotype has a count of ten or more. The V gene is TRBV5-1, the J gene TRBJ2-7; 10 positions match TRBD2. Per the germline V gene, CDR1 is SGHRS and CDR2 is YFSETQ. J lost 3 bases, V lost 4 bases, and 4 bases had no gene match. CDR3 length: 14 residues. In DNA form, the CDR3 reads TGCGCCAGCAGCCCCCGGACTAGCGGCTACGAGCAGTACTTC. Amino acids: CASSPRTSGYEQYF.

The J gene is TRBJ2-1, the V gene TRBV3-1, with TRBD2 identical over 7 bases. CDR3 length: 16 residues. Germline V CDR1 and CDR2: LGHDT, YNNKEL (reference sequence). V shed 0 bases and J 7 bases; nucleotides not matched to a gene: 9. The CDR3: CASSQDRPAGSNEQFF. The CDR3 DNA is TGTGCCAGCAGCCAAGATCGACCAGCGGGGTCGAATGAGCAGTTCTTC.

This clonotype was counted at least ten times. One end of the junction fails to match germline, which may point to a read error. The rearrangement uses TRBV6-1 and TRBJ2-3; 14 bases align to TRBD2. CDR1 is MNHNS, CDR2 SASEGT, per germline. The CDR3 is made up of 18 amino acids. The CDR3 coding sequence is TGTGCCAGCACCAAGGGGACTAGCGGGAGCCGGTACAGATACGGGGGAAGTTTT. Its protein is CASTKGTSGSRYRYGGSF.

This clonotype was counted at least ten times. This chain links TRBV4-1 with TRBJ1-1, with TRBD1 as a possible D gene (5 bases). Germline V CDR1 and CDR2: MGHRA, YSYEKL. Trimming took 1 base from V and 4 from J, leaving 13 bases between them. This CDR3 spans 15 amino acids. This CDR3 is CASSQVVGESTEAFF. For the CDR3, the DNA is TGCGCCAGCAGCCAAGTCGTGGGGGAGAGCACTGAAGCTTTCTTT.

In the case of this clonotype: This clone may be a read error of a much larger clone one base away. In DNA form, the CDR3 reads TGTGCCAGCAGTTACTCGACGGGGCCCTACGAGCATTACTTC. Its translation is CASSYSTGPYEHYF. The chain links TRBV6-6 to TRBJ2-7; D is tentatively TRBD1 or TRBD2 (5 bases each). The CDR3 runs 14 residues. From germline, CDR1 is MNHNY and CDR2 SVGAGI (reference sequence).

This clonotype was recorded many times. The chain uses TRBV29-1 and TRBJ2-5; TRBD2 matches at 11 bases. CDR3 length: 14 amino acids. V shed 3 bases and J 5 bases; nucleotides not matched to a gene: 5. The germline CDR1 and CDR2 sequences are SQVTM and ANQGSEA. DNA for the CDR3: TGCAGCGTTGATATTAGCGGGAGGGCTGAGACCCAGTACTTC. This translates into CSVDISGRAETQYF.

This clonotype turned up a few times. Here the CDR3 DNA reads TGCAGCGTAGCCGGCAGGGACCCAGATACGCAGTATTTT. It translates to CSVAGRDPDTQYF. This chain uses TRBV29-1 with TRBJ2-3, with D perhaps being TRBD1 or TRBD2 (5 bases each). Germline loops: CDR1 SQVTM, CDR2 ANQGSEA. V was pared by 6 bases and J by 4 bases, with 14 bases between. The CDR3 sequence is 13 residues long.

This clonotype was counted ten times or more. This chain uses TRBV12-3 or TRBV12-4 with TRBJ2-1; TRBD2 matches at 12 bases. Trimming took 3 bases from V and 8 from J; bases not matched to a gene: 5. The CDR3 contains 15 residues. In DNA, the CDR3 is TGTGCCAGCAGTTTCCTCACTAGCGGGGGGTATGAGCAGTTCTTC. Translation gives CASSFLTSGGYEQFF.

This rearrangement joins TRBV19 to TRBJ2-7; TRBD2 is a possible D gene (5 bases). CDR3 length: 14 residues. Per germline, CDR1 LNHDA and CDR2 SQIVND (reference sequence). Trimming removed 5 bases at V and 3 bases at J, with 14 bases between. The CDR3 here is CASSPEGRLYEQYF. The CDR3 DNA is TGTGCCAGTAGTCCTGAGGGAAGGCTCTACGAGCAGTACTTC.

This clonotype came up many times. The CDR3 sequence: CASSRSGTVSYEQYF. CDR3 sequence (DNA): TGTGCCAGCAGTCGATCGGGCACTGTCTCCTACGAGCAGTACTTC. This sequence joins TRBV27 and TRBJ2-7; the D is unclear. Looked up from germline, CDR1 is MNHEY and CDR2 is SMNVEV (reference sequence). V dropped 5 bases and J dropped 0 bases, with 14 bases sitting between them. The CDR3 length is 15 residues.

In its sample, this clonotype was seen many times. CDR3 bases: TGTGCCAGCTCACCGAGTCCAACCAATGAGCAGTTCTTC. Encoded protein: CASSPSPTNEQFF. This chain connects TRBV18 to TRBJ2-1; D gene unclear. Trimming pared 3 bases from V and 6 bases from J, leaving 9 bases between. Per the germline V gene, CDR1 is KGHSH and CDR2 is LQKENI. This CDR3 has 13 amino acids.

A few counts support this clonotype. The chain carries TRBV18 and TRBJ2-1; the match to TRBD2 covers 11 bases. The junction had 8 bases not matched to a gene; V was cut back by 6 bases and J by 7 bases. The germline CDR1 and CDR2 sequences are KGHSH and LQKENI. The CDR3 extends over 15 amino acids. This CDR3 is CASSLLAGELNEQFF. CDR3 nucleotide sequence: TGTGCCAGCTCGCTACTAGCGGGAGAATTGAATGAGCAGTTCTTC.

This clonotype was seen ten or more times. The chain combines TRBV19 with TRBJ2-7, with 8 bases fitting TRBD2. Germline loops: CDR1 LNHDA, CDR2 SQIVND (reference sequence). The CDR3 has 14 residues. V lost 9 bases, J lost 0 bases, and 7 bases stayed unmatched. CDR3 in amino acids: CASTASGSSYEQYF. The CDR3, as DNA: TGTGCCAGCACCGCTAGCGGGTCCTCCTACGAGCAGTACTTC.